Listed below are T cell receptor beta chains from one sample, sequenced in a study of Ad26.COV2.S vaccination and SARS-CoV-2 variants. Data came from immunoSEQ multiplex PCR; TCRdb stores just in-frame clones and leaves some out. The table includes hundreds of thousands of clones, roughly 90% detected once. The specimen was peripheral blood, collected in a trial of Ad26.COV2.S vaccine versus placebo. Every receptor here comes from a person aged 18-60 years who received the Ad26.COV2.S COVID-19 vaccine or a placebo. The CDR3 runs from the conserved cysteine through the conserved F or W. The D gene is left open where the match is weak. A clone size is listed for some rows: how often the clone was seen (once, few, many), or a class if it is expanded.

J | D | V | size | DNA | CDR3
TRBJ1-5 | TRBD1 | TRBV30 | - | TGTGCCTGGAGTCCCACAGGGGGTCAGCCCCAGCATTTT | CAWSPTGGQPQHF
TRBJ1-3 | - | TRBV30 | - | TGTGCCTTGGAAAGCAGTCCGGCTGGAAACACCATATATTTT | CALESSPAGNTIYF
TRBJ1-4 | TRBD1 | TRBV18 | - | TGTGCCAGCTCACAAAGAACAGGGGGCGAGGGTGAAAAACTGTTTTTT | CASSQRTGGEGEKLFF
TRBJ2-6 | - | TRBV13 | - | TGTGCCAGCAGCTTACGGGCCAGAAATTCTGGGGCCAACGTCCTGACTTTC | CASSLRARNSGANVLTF
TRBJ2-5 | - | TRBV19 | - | TGTGCCAGTTTGGGACCCCGCCAGTCCCAGTACTTC | CASLGPRQSQYF
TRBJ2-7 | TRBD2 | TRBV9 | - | TGTGCCAGCAGCTCGGGACTAGCGGGATTCTACGAGCAGTACTTC | CASSSGLAGFYEQYF
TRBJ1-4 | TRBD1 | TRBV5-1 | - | TGCGCCAGCAGCTTGGGACAGGGATTTGAAAAACTGTTTTTT | CASSLGQGFEKLFF
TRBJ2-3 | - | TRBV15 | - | TGTGCCACCAGCGGCGTTTCAGATACGCAGTATTTT | CATSGVSDTQYF
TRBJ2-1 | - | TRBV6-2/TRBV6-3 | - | TGTGCCAGCAGTTCCCTCTTCAGGGGTAAGCTTAATGAGCAGTTCTTC | CASSSLFRGKLNEQFF
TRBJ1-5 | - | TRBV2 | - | TGTGCCAGCAAGGGTGGGACACAAATCAATCAGCCCCAGCATTTT | CASKGGTQINQPQHF
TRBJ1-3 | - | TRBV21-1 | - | TGTGCCAGCAGCCCCCCCGCGACAAACACCATATATTTT | CASSPPATNTIYF
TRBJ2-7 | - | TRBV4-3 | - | TGCGCCAGCAGCCAAGATAACGCAGGGGACGACGAGCAGTACTTC | CASSQDNAGDDEQYF
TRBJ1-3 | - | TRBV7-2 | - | TGTGCCAGCAAAGAGGACAGCCACTCTGGAAACACCATATATTTT | CASKEDSHSGNTIYF
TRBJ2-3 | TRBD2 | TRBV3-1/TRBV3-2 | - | TGTGCCAGCAGCCAAGGGAGACTAGCGGGAGGGCCAACAGATACGCAGTATTTT | CASSQGRLAGGPTDTQYF
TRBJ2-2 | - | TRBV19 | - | TGTGCCAGTAAAAGGGACTCGAACACCGGGGAGCTGTTTTTT | CASKRDSNTGELFF
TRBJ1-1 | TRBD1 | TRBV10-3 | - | TGTGCCATCAGTCAGTACAGGGGGAACACTGAAGCTTTCTTT | CAISQYRGNTEAFF
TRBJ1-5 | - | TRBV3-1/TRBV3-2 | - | TGTGCCAGCAGCCAAGATCCGGCTGACAATCAGCCCCAGCATTTT | CASSQDPADNQPQHF
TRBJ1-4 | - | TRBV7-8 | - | TGTGCCAGCGCCATATGGGCTGCAACTAATGAAAAACTGTTTTTT | CASAIWAATNEKLFF
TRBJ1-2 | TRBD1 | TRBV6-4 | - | TGTGCCAGCAGTGCGACAGGGGGAGAAGGCTACACCTTC | CASSATGGEGYTF
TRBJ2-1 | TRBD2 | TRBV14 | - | TGTGCCAGCAGCCCCTTTAGCGGGGGCTACAATGAGCAGTTCTTC | CASSPFSGGYNEQFF
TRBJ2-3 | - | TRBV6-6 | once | TGTGCCAGCAGTTACTCGATTAGGGGGGTCGCAGATACGCAGTATTTT | CASSYSIRGVADTQYF
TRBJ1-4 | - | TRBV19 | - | TGTGCCAGTAGAGGTAGGAGGGGAGGCGAAAAACTGTTTTTT | CASRGRRGGEKLFF
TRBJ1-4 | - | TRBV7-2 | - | TGTGCCAGCAGCTTAGGGGGAGGGGTTCGACTGTTTTTT | CASSLGGGVRLFF
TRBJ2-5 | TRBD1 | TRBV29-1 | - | TGCAGCGCCCGCTTGACAGGGGACCAAGAGACCCAGTACTTC | CSARLTGDQETQYF
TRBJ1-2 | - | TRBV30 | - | TGTGCCTGGAAAGACAGCGCCGCTAACTATGGCTACACCTTC | CAWKDSAANYGYTF
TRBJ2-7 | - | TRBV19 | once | TGTGCCAGTAGCGCCTCCGGGACCCCCTTATACGAGCAGTACTTC | CASSASGTPLYEQYF
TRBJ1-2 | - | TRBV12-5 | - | TGTGCTAGTGGTTTGGTACGGGAGATTTTTAACTATGGCTACACCTTC | CASGLVREIFNYGYTF
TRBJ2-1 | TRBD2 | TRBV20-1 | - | TGCAGTGCGGCGAGGGAGGGCGAGCAGTTCTTC | CSAAREGEQFF
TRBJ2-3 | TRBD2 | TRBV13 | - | TGTGCCAGCAGCTTGGCTAGCGGGCCCGCGGGGGCAGATACGCAGTATTTT | CASSLASGPAGADTQYF
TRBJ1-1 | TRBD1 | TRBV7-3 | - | TGTGCCAGCAGCTTAAGGGCCCTGACAGGGCTGAACACTGAAGCTTTCTTT | CASSLRALTGLNTEAFF
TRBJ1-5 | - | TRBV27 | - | TGTGCCAGCTCACAGGGTAGCAATCAGCCCCAGCATTTT | CASSQGSNQPQHF
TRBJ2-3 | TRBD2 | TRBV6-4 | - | TGTGCCAGCAGTGCAGCGGGGACTAGCACAGATACGCAGTATTTT | CASSAAGTSTDTQYF
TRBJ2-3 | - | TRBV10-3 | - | TGTGCCATCAGTGACAGGAGTAGCACAGATACGCAGTATTTT | CAISDRSSTDTQYF
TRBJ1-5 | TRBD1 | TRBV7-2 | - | TGTGCCAGCAGTTCCCGGACAGGGGAGGGTCAGCCCCAGCATTTT | CASSSRTGEGQPQHF
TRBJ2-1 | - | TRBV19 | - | TGTGCCAGTAGTATTAACTCGGCGCCCAATGAGCAGTTCTTC | CASSINSAPNEQFF
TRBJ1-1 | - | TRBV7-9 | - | TGTGCCAGCAGCTCCAGGCCTGTTAACACTGAAGCTTTCTTT | CASSSRPVNTEAFF
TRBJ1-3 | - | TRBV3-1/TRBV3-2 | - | TGTGCCAGCACCCGGGGGGGATTTAGAAACACCATATATTTT | CASTRGGFRNTIYF